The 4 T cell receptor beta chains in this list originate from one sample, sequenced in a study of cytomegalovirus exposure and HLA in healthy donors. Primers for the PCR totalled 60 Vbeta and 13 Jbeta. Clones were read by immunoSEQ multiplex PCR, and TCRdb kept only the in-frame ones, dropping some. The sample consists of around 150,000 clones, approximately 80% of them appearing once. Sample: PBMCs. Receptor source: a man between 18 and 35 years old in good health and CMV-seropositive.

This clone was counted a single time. CDR3: CAISRQESYNEQFF. The CDR3 region has the DNA TGTGCCATCAGTAGACAGGAGTCCTACAATGAGCAGTTCTTC. The V and J genes are TRBV10-3 and TRBJ2-1; perhaps TRBD1 as D (6 bases). V was trimmed by 5 bases and J by 1 base, leaving 9 bases between them. The V gene's germline CDR1 is ENHRY and CDR2 SYGVKD. This CDR3 comprises 14 residues.

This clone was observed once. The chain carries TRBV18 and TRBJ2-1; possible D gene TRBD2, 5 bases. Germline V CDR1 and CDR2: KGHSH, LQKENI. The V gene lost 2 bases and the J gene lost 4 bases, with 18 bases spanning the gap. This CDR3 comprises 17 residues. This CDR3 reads CASSPSQASDFYNEQFF. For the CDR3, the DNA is TGTGCCAGCTCACCATCCCAGGCATCGGACTTTTACAATGAGCAGTTCTTC.

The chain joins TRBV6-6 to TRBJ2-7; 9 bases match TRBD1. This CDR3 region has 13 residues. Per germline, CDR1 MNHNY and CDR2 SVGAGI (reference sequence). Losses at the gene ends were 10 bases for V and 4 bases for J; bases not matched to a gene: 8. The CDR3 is CATGGTGFYEQYF. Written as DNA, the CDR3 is TGTGCCACCGGAGGGACAGGGTTTTACGAGCAGTACTTC.

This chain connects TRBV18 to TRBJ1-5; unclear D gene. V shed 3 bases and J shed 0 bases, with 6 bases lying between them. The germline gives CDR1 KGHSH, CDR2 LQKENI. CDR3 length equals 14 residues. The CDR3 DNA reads TGTGCCAGCTCACCTACAAGTAGCAATCAGCCCCAGCATTTT. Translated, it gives CASSPTSSNQPQHF.